The 23 T cell receptor beta chains below were found in one sample sequenced in a study of regulatory T cells in long-lasting Graves disease. Both iRepertoire HTBI primers and Arm-PCR of CDR3 regions were used to build the TCR beta libraries. A single record per CDR3 protein comes from TCRdb applying MiXCR to the multiplex PCR reads. The sample holds 400,000 to 500,000 distinct CDR3 sequences; about a sixth are singletons and the top ten take roughly a tenth. Sample time point: newly diagnosed GD, antithyroid drugs for less than 3 months. Isolated PBMC RNA provided the starting material for the TCR library. The data also belong to a second study, concerning T cells in Graves' hyperthyroidism and ophthalmopathy.

The sequenced sample was peripheral blood mononuclear cells (PBMCs), obtained at new diagnosis, from a patient treated with antithyroid drugs. All receptors come from a woman aged 25 to 39 with Graves disease.

This clonotype was picked up many times. The junction shows a germline mismatch at one end, possibly a read error. V usage is TRBV11-2 and J usage is TRBJ2-4; a possible D gene is TRBD1 (5 bases). Germline V gene lookup returns CDR1 SGHAT and CDR2 FQNNGV. This CDR3 spans 14 amino acids. In nucleotides, the CDR3 is TGTGCCAGCAGATTAGGGGTACTCAAAAACATTCAGTACTTC. The encoded protein is CASRLGVLKNIQYF.

In its sample, this clonotype was seen many times. The chain is built from TRBV7-2 and TRBJ2-7; 9 bases are shared with TRBD2. V was pared by 1 base and J by 6 bases, with 7 bases of the junction left unmatched. CDR3 length: 15 amino acids. Germline values: CDR1 SGHTA, CDR2 FQGNSA. The CDR3: CASSLVLAGDGEQYF. DNA of the CDR3: TGTGCCAGCAGCTTAGTATTAGCGGGAGATGGCGAGCAGTACTTC.

This clonotype was recorded many times. The rearrangement uses TRBV18 and TRBJ1-1, with unresolved D. V shed 3 bases and J shed 3 bases, with 11 bases lying between them. CDR1 and CDR2 from the germline V gene are KGHSH and LQKENI. The CDR3 length is 14 residues. This CDR3 reads CASSPKSQDTEAFF. CDR3 bases: TGTGCCAGCTCACCTAAATCCCAGGACACTGAAGCTTTCTTT. Combining the CDR3 with reference TRBV18 and TRBJ1-1 gives the whole variable domain NAGVMQNPRHLVRRRGQEARLRCSPMKGHSHVYWYRQLPEEGLKFMVYLQKENIIDESGMPKERFSAEFPKEGPSILRIQQVVRGDSAAYFCASSPKSQDTEAFFGQGTRLTVV.

This clonotype was counted ten times or more. V and J are TRBV20-1 and TRBJ2-3; D possibly corresponds to TRBD1 (7 bases). Germline V CDR1 and CDR2: DFQATT, SNEGSKA (reference sequence). The CDR3 length is 14 residues. The V end was cut by 3 bases, the J end by 0 bases, with 10 bases between. CDR3 residues: CSAREGQSTDTQYF. In nucleotides, the CDR3 is TGCAGTGCTAGGGAGGGACAGAGCACAGATACGCAGTATTTT.

Concerning this clonotype itself: This likely stems from a read error, as it lies one base from a far larger clone. The V and J genes are TRBV7-8 and TRBJ2-1, with TRBD2 identical over 14 bases. J lost 10 bases, V lost 5 bases, and 7 bases had no gene match. The CDR3 length is 15 residues. CDR1 is SGHVS and CDR2 is FQNEAQ in the germline V gene. CDR3 loop: CASSRGTSGSHEQFF. CDR3 DNA: TGTGCCAGCAGCCGCGGGACTAGCGGGAGCCACGAGCAGTTCTTC.

Worth noting for this clonotype: This may arise from a read error, as a much more abundant clone is one base away. The chain uses TRBV20-1 and TRBJ2-1; D perhaps matches TRBD2 (6 bases). CDR1 DFQATT and CDR2 SNEGSKA come from the germline V gene (reference sequence). CDR3 length equals 13 residues. The DNA of the CDR3 is TGCAGTGCCAGGGCCGGGGGAAACAATGAGCATTTCTTC. It is translated as CSARAGGNNEHFF.

Concerning this clonotype: A much larger clone differs by one base, so this may be a read error. The CDR3 sequence is CASSFEGIYNEHFF. The CDR3 region has the DNA TGCGCCAGCAGCTTCGAGGGTATCTACAATGAGCACTTCTTC. The rearrangement uses TRBV5-1 and TRBJ2-1; TRBD2 might be the D (5 bases). CDR1 and CDR2 from the germline V gene are SGHRS and YFSETQ. The CDR3 spans 14 residues. Combining the CDR3 with reference TRBV5-1 and TRBJ2-1 gives the whole variable domain KAGVTQTPRYLIKTRGQQVTLSCSPISGHRSVSWYQQTPGQGLQFLFEYFSETQRNKGNFPGRFSGRQFSNSRSEMNVSTLELGDSALYLCASSFEGIYNEHFFGPGTRLTVL.

This clonotype was counted at least ten times. This sequence joins TRBV7-6 and TRBJ2-1; TRBD1 agrees at 8 bases. After removal of 5 bases from V and 5 bases from J, the junction contained 5 bases not matched to a gene. The CDR3 extends over 14 amino acids. In germline, CDR1 is SGHVS, CDR2 FNYEAQ. The CDR3 spells CASSMTGANNEQFF. The CDR3 DNA reads as TGTGCCAGCAGCATGACAGGGGCGAACAATGAGCAGTTCTTC.

This clonotype came up many times. The V call is TRBV11-2, the J call TRBJ2-7; D ambiguous. V shed 0 bases and J shed 5 bases, with 14 bases lying between them. This CDR3 comprises 15 residues. CDR1 is SGHAT, CDR2 FQNNGV, per germline. The CDR3 region is CASSLDSGQRHEQYF. CDR3 nucleotide sequence: TGTGCCAGCAGCTTAGATTCCGGCCAGAGGCACGAGCAGTACTTC. Complete variable domain (other parts from reference TRBV11-2 and TRBJ2-7): EAGVAQSPRYKIIEKRQSVAFWCNPISGHATLYWYQQILGQGPKLLIQFQNNGVVDDSQLPKDRFSAERLKGVDSTLKIQPAKLEDSAVYLCASSLDSGQRHEQYFGPGTRLTVT.

This clonotype was seen repeatedly, ten times or more. The chain uses TRBV6-1 and TRBJ1-2, with D perhaps TRBD1 (6 bases). V was cut by 10 bases and J by 0 bases, with 18 bases left in between. This CDR3 has 15 residues. CDR1 MNHNS and CDR2 SASEGT come from the germline V gene. In DNA form, the CDR3 reads TGTGCCATCAACCGGGGGGACATTTCTAACTATGGCTACACCTTC. It is translated as CAINRGDISNYGYTF.

This clonotype was counted many times. V and J are TRBV27 and TRBJ1-2, with D perhaps TRBD1 (5 bases). The CDR3 extends over 13 amino acids. Trimming took off 3 bases at V and 8 bases at J, with 13 bases between the two ends. CDR1 MNHEY and CDR2 SMNVEV come from the germline V gene (reference sequence). For the CDR3, the DNA is TGTGCCAGCAGTTTCGGGGCAGGCTGGGGCTACACCTTC. Its protein product is CASSFGAGWGYTF.

This clonotype was observed at least ten times. The V and J genes are TRBV2 and TRBJ1-3; the match to TRBD1 covers 9 bases. Unmatched junction bases numbered 12, after V lost 2 bases and J lost 4 bases. The length of the CDR3 is 18 residues. Germline-derived CDR1 and CDR2 are SNHLY and FYNNEI. The CDR3 bases are TGTGCCAGCAGTGAAATTCAGCCCTACAGGGGGCACGGAAACACCATATATTTT. Translated: CASSEIQPYRGHGNTIYF.

A few counts support this clonotype. The chain is built from TRBV28 and TRBJ1-4, with D unclear. V shed 2 bases and J shed 0 bases, with 7 bases lying between them. This CDR3 comprises 15 residues. Germline CDR1 reads MDHEN; CDR2 reads SYDVKM. The CDR3 reads CASSLMGATNEKLFF. CDR3 nucleotides: TGTGCCAGCAGTTTAATGGGAGCAACTAATGAAAAACTGTTTTTT.

This clonotype was counted many times. The chain uses TRBV7-2 and TRBJ2-7, with no clear D. Germline CDR1 is SGHTA and CDR2 is FQGNSA. The CDR3 sequence is 16 residues long. Trimming shortened V by 5 bases and J by 2 bases, and 19 bases separated the two germline ends. For the CDR3, the DNA is TGTGCCAGCAGCCCCGACGTAGCTGGCGGAGCCTACGAGCAGTACTTC. Translated, it gives CASSPDVAGGAYEQYF.

The V gene is TRBV3-1, the J gene TRBJ1-2; no reliable D call. V was trimmed by 1 base and J by 13 bases, leaving 16 bases between them. CDR1 and CDR2 (germline): LGHDT, YNNKEL (reference sequence). CDR3 length: 13 residues. CDR3 coding DNA: TGTGCCAGCAGCCAAGTTCGCGGCGGGAGAGCCACCTTC. As protein: CASSQVRGGRATF.

The chain is built from TRBV6-5 and TRBJ1-4, with D perhaps TRBD1 (5 bases). Germline lookup yields CDR1 MNHEY and CDR2 SVGAGI. The CDR3 spans 15 residues. V lost 2 bases and J 0 bases, leaving 7 bases between the germline ends. The CDR3 loop reads CASSYPGATNEKLFF. The CDR3 DNA is TGTGCCAGCAGTTACCCGGGGGCAACTAATGAAAAACTGTTTTTT.

This clonotype was found a few times. The chain is built from TRBV5-1 and TRBJ2-3; 12 nucleotides match TRBD2. The CDR3 totals 16 residues. CDR1 and CDR2 (germline): SGHRS, YFSETQ. V lost 5 bases, J lost 12 bases, and 16 bases stayed unmatched. CDR3 sequence (DNA): TGCGCCAGCAGAGACTCGTATTGGACTAGCGGGATAGGTCAGTATTTT. As protein: CASRDSYWTSGIGQYF.

This clonotype was found many times. V is TRBV2 and J is TRBJ1-5; TRBD1 is a possible D gene (5 bases). Germline values: CDR1 SNHLY, CDR2 FYNNEI. Trimming took 6 bases from V and 9 from J, leaving 15 bases between them. This CDR3 has 13 amino acids. CDR3 sequence reads: CASSRQWHRPQHF. As DNA, the CDR3 is TGTGCCAGCAGCAGACAGTGGCACCGGCCCCAGCATTTT.

V and J are TRBV30 and TRBJ1-2, with D possibly being TRBD1 (5 bases). Trimming cost V 1 base and J 12 bases, with 12 bases left between them. Germline CDR1 is GTSNPN and CDR2 is SVGIG (reference sequence). This CDR3 has 11 amino acids. The CDR3 sequence: CAWSAPGGDTF. Here the CDR3 DNA reads TGTGCCTGGAGTGCCCCTGGAGGGGACACCTTC.

The gene calls are TRBV11-1 and TRBJ2-3; D could derive from TRBD1 or TRBD2 (5 bases each). The CDR3 runs to 15 residues. The V gene lost 4 bases and the J gene lost 8 bases, with 19 bases spanning the gap. Germline-derived CDR1 and CDR2 are SGHAT and FQDESV (reference sequence). The CDR3 bases are TGTGCCAGCAGCTCCGGGGCCAGCTCCTCCCGTACGCAGTATTTT. Its translation: CASSSGASSSRTQYF.

This clonotype was seen many times. The V and J genes are TRBV28 and TRBJ1-5; D unclear. The V gene lost 6 bases and the J gene lost 5 bases, with 17 bases spanning the gap. The CDR3 runs to 15 residues. Germline lookup yields CDR1 MDHEN and CDR2 SYDVKM. As DNA, the CDR3 is TGTGCCAGCAGCCCTACCGGGAGGTGGGATCAGCCCCAGCATTTT. It translates to CASSPTGRWDQPQHF.

In this sample, this clonotype turned up many times. The rearrangement joins TRBV14 to TRBJ2-7, with 9 bases lining up with TRBD1. Germline values: CDR1 SGHDN, CDR2 FVKESK. The CDR3 has 14 residues. Losses at the gene ends were 3 bases for V and 4 bases for J; bases not matched to a gene: 4. DNA of the CDR3: TGTGCCAGCAGCCACGGGACAGGGTGGTACGAGCAGTACTTC. Protein sequence: CASSHGTGWYEQYF.

This clonotype was observed a handful of times. The CDR3 sequence is CASSLFSGADTGELFF. The CDR3 coding sequence is TGTGCCAGCAGCCTCTTTTCGGGGGCGGACACCGGGGAGCTGTTTTTT. This chain uses TRBV12-3 or TRBV12-4 with TRBJ2-2; tentatively, D is TRBD1 or TRBD2 (6 bases each). This CDR3 is 16 amino acids long. The V and J ends lost 6 bases and 3 bases respectively, with 17 bases between them.